This T cell receptor beta chain was retrieved from a study of blood T cell repertoires in COVID-19. Study-level information: Samples representing acute and convalescent COVID-19 were sourced from the United States, Italy and Spain.

The ends lost 6 bases at V and 4 bases at J; junction bases unmatched: 5. Germline V gene data show CDR1 as MNHNY and CDR2 as SVGAGI (reference sequence). The CDR3 covers 16 residues. Original analysis: The assay estimated nucleated cells by amplifying reference gene primers. The method was immunoSEQ multiplex PCR; TCRdb's version includes in-frame clones alone and lacks a portion of them. V, J and clone size were drawn from that table, and D and trimming were deduced from the DNA. The table lists 150,000 to 200,000 clones, 90% of them singletons. This chain joins TRBV6-6 and TRBJ2-1; 14 bases match TRBD2. The receptor's source is a man aged 60 to 75 with active or convalescent COVID-19. The specimen was peripheral blood. The CDR3 region is CASRGTSGSGYNEQFF. CDR3 bases: TGTGCCAGCAGGGGGACTAGCGGGAGTGGGTACAATGAGCAGTTCTTC.